These 9 T cell receptor beta chains were all obtained from the same sample, sequenced in a study of cytomegalovirus exposure and HLA in healthy donors. The PCR was carried out with 60 Vbeta primers and 13 Jbeta primers. The data were produced by immunoSEQ multiplex PCR, yet TCRdb's version contains in-frame clones alone and is incomplete. The repertoire includes about 92,000 clones, roughly four fifths of them detected once, and around 5.2% sits in the top ten. The specimen sequenced was PBMCs. The receptors derive from a young woman in good health and CMV-seropositive.

The rearrangement uses TRBV15 and TRBJ1-4, with 7 bases lining up with TRBD1. CDR3 length equals 16 residues. From germline, CDR1 is LNHNV and CDR2 YYDKDF (reference sequence). V was pared by 0 bases and J by 4 bases, with 5 bases of the junction left unmatched. CDR3 amino acids: CATSRDPTGLNEKLFF. The CDR3 DNA sequence: TGTGCCACCAGCAGAGATCCGACAGGGCTTAATGAAAAACTGTTTTTT.

In its sample, this clone was seen once. The V call is TRBV19, the J call TRBJ2-3; no definite D call. Germline V gene lookup returns CDR1 LNHDA and CDR2 SQIVND (reference sequence). Trimming took 3 bases from V and 1 from J, leaving 8 bases between them. The CDR3 runs to 14 residues. In nucleotides, the CDR3 is TGTGCCAGTAGTATCCTCCCTCGCACAGATACGCAGTATTTT. Translation: CASSILPRTDTQYF.

This chain uses TRBV19 with TRBJ1-2; 7 bases are shared with TRBD1. The V and J ends lost 6 bases and 4 bases, in that order; junction bases with no gene match: 8. CDR3 length: 14 residues. Germline V lookup: CDR1 LNHDA, CDR2 SQIVND (reference sequence). The CDR3 DNA reads TGTGCCAGTAGCCACAGGGGCCCCCCCTATGGCTACACCTTC. Residues: CASSHRGPPYGYTF.

The DNA of the CDR3 is TGTGCCAGTAGTATCAGAGTCAGGGGTTACGAGCAGTACTTC. Its translation: CASSIRVRGYEQYF. V gene TRBV19 combines with J gene TRBJ2-7; tentative D call: TRBD1 (6 bases). Trimming removed 3 bases at V and 4 bases at J, with 13 bases between. The germline gives CDR1 LNHDA, CDR2 SQIVND (reference sequence). This CDR3 contains 14 residues.

V is TRBV4-1 and J is TRBJ2-3; the match to TRBD2 covers 8 bases. The germline V gene encodes CDR1 MGHRA and CDR2 YSYEKL. CDR3 length: 18 residues. Unmatched junction bases numbered 12, after V lost 1 base and J lost 3 bases. CDR3 amino acids: CASSQVAYSGVGTDTQYF. The CDR3 DNA reads as TGCGCCAGCAGCCAAGTAGCCTATAGCGGGGTGGGGACAGATACGCAGTATTTT.

A word on this clone: A read error may produce the germline difference seen at one junction end. The V gene is TRBV15, the J gene TRBJ2-3; D remains unclear. The length of the CDR3 is 13 residues. Germline V gene lookup returns CDR1 LNHNV and CDR2 YYDKDF (reference sequence). The CDR3 sequence: CATSGDSGDTQYF. The CDR3 DNA reads TGTGCCACCAGCGGAGACTCAGGAGATACGCAGTATTTT.

CDR3 in DNA: TGTGCCAGCCCTAGCGGGACAACCGGGGAGCTGTTTTTT. It translates to CASPSGTTGELFF. The rearrangement uses TRBV5-4 and TRBJ2-2, with 9 bases aligning to TRBD2. V gave up 7 bases and J gave up 5 bases; unmatched junction bases: 3. Germline CDR1 reads SGHNT; CDR2 reads YYREEE (reference sequence). CDR3 length: 13 amino acids.

This chain links TRBV19 with TRBJ1-4, with D unclear. V shed 1 base and J shed 7 bases, with 10 bases lying between them. The CDR3 is made up of 14 amino acids. CDR1 is LNHDA and CDR2 is SQIVND in the germline V gene (reference sequence). The CDR3 protein is CASSIGPIGEKLFF. The CDR3 DNA is TGTGCCAGTAGTATAGGGCCCATTGGTGAAAAACTGTTTTTT.

This clone is a singleton in its sample. This chain joins TRBV27 and TRBJ1-6; possible D gene TRBD1, 5 bases. The V end lost 6 bases, the J end lost 10 bases, and 13 bases lay between the germline ends. The germline V gene encodes CDR1 MNHEY and CDR2 SMNVEV (reference sequence). The CDR3 extends over 13 amino acids. CDR3 nucleotides: TGTGCCAGCAGGGACATTCGTAGCTCACCCCTCCACTTT. It specifies CASRDIRSSPLHF.